Below, 6 T cell receptor beta chains from the same sample are listed, as sequenced in a study of a mutant IDH1 vaccine in newly diagnosed glioma. TCRdb's table, derived via immunoSEQ multiplex PCR, lists solely in-frame clones and lacks some. This table holds roughly 74,000 clones, about 82% found once. Time point in this sample: week 23, last vaccination. A 20-mer mutant IDH1 peptide at 300 ug was injected subcutaneously with topical imiquimod. Their cognate antigens are unknown. The sample in question was PBMCs, obtained from a glioma patient whose treatment included an IDH1 peptide vaccine. These receptors were collected from a young man with glioma. Some clones in this sample may be carry-over from other donors' samples.

The genes are TRBV4-2 and TRBJ2-7; 11 nucleotides line up with TRBD2. The CDR3 is made up of 15 amino acids. V was clipped by 0 bases and J by 3 bases; unmatched bases: 1. Germline V gene data show CDR1 as LGHNA and CDR2 as YNFKEQ. The CDR3 DNA sequence: TGTGCCAGCAGCCAAGAGGGGACTAGCGGCTACGAGCAGTACTTC. This codes for CASSQEGTSGYEQYF.

The chain recombines TRBV29-1 with TRBJ2-3; TRBD2 agrees at 7 bases. J lost 6 bases, V lost 5 bases, and 11 bases had no gene match. Germline-derived CDR1 and CDR2 are SQVTM and ANQGSEA. The CDR3 runs to 14 residues. CDR3 bases: TGCAGCGTTTGGTCTAGCGGTCTAGGGGATACGCAGTATTTT. This translates into CSVWSSGLGDTQYF.

The chain uses TRBV19 and TRBJ2-6, with D possibly TRBD2 on 6 matching bases. V dropped 4 bases and J dropped 0 bases, with 13 bases sitting between them. The CDR3 totals 17 residues. Germline values: CDR1 LNHDA, CDR2 SQIVND (reference sequence). CDR3 coding DNA: TGTGCCAGTAGTAGCGGGACCGGAGTCTCTGGGGCCAACGTCCTGACTTTC. Encoded protein: CASSSGTGVSGANVLTF.

This chain connects TRBV2 to TRBJ2-3; the D call may be TRBD1 or TRBD2 (6 bases each). The CDR3 covers 14 residues. The V end was cut by 2 bases, the J end by 7 bases, with 13 bases between. Per the germline V gene, CDR1 is SNHLY and CDR2 is FYNNEI. CDR3 DNA sequence: TGTGCCAGCAGTGAACTCTCGGGGGCGAATACGCAGTATTTT. Translation gives CASSELSGANTQYF.

This chain joins TRBV5-1 and TRBJ1-2, with 9 bases matching TRBD1. The V and J ends lost 5 bases and 1 base, in that order; junction bases with no gene match: 9. Looked up from germline, CDR1 is SGHRS and CDR2 is YFSETQ. The CDR3 covers 16 residues. In DNA form, the CDR3 reads TGCGCCAGCAGATTTACCGGGACAGGGAGTAACTATGGCTACACCTTC. Amino acids: CASRFTGTGSNYGYTF.

The chain carries TRBV27 and TRBJ2-1, with unresolved D. Germline V gene lookup returns CDR1 MNHEY and CDR2 SMNVEV (reference sequence). Trimming shortened V by 2 bases and J by 4 bases, and 12 bases separated the two germline ends. This CDR3 has 15 amino acids. The CDR3 sequence is CASSLEGFGYNEQFF. The CDR3 coding sequence is TGTGCCAGCAGTTTAGAAGGGTTTGGGTACAATGAGCAGTTCTTC.